The rows below give T cell receptor beta chains drawn from one sample of a study of blood T cell repertoires in COVID-19. This table comes from immunoSEQ multiplex PCR, and its TCRdb copy is limited to in-frame clones, with some not included. Of 400,000 or so clones in the sample, 89% were seen once. The sample was peripheral blood. The receptors were gathered from a woman between 35 and 50 years old with COVID-19, enrolled during active disease. CDR3s include the opening cysteine and the closing phenylalanine or tryptophan. The D gene is left open where the match is weak. Clone size is stated in some rows and not others, as once, few, many or a class when expanded.

TRBD1	TRBJ1-2	NA	TRBV7-9	TGTGCCAGCAGCTCACAGGGGTACACCTTC	CASSSQGYTF
TRBD1	TRBJ1-2	NA	TRBV15	TGTGCCACCAGCAGCCCGGGACAGGGGTTTTATGGCTACACCTTC	CATSSPGQGFYGYTF
TRBD2	TRBJ2-1	few	TRBV6-2/TRBV6-3	TGTGCCAGCAGTCTCAGCGGGAGGGCCCTGAATGAGCAGTTCTTC	CASSLSGRALNEQFF
NA	TRBJ2-1	NA	TRBV4-1	TGCGCCAGCAGCCAAGATGTCAGGGTTGGTGAGCAGTTCTTC	CASSQDVRVGEQFF
TRBD1	TRBJ1-5	NA	TRBV28	TGTGCCAGCAGTAACCGGGACAGCTATCAGCCCCAGCATTTT	CASSNRDSYQPQHF
NA	TRBJ2-7	NA	TRBV28	TGTGCCAGCAGTTTAACGGGCGAGCAGTACTTC	CASSLTGEQYF
TRBD1	TRBJ1-5	NA	TRBV6-6	TGTGCCAGCAGTGACAGGGTTGGGCAGCCCCAGCATTTT	CASSDRVGQPQHF
TRBD2	TRBJ2-7	NA	TRBV13	TGTGCCAGCAGCTCGGGCCAGTCGGGGGGCTACGAGCAGTACTTC	CASSSGQSGGYEQYF
TRBD1	TRBJ2-7	NA	TRBV7-9	TGTGCCAGCAGCTTTAGAGGAACGGGACAGGGCTACGAGCAGTACTTC	CASSFRGTGQGYEQYF
NA	TRBJ1-5	NA	TRBV19	TGTGCCACCACTGGTACTCCCTCAGGCGCCGATCAGCCCCAGCATTTT	CATTGTPSGADQPQHF
NA	TRBJ1-6	once	TRBV28	TGTGCCAGCAGTGCAGGCAATCCCTCCTATAATTCACCCCTCCACTTT	CASSAGNPSYNSPLHF
TRBD2	TRBJ2-5	NA	TRBV27	TGTGCCAGCAGAAGTCTAGCGGGAGGGCCGCAAGAGACCCAGTACTTC	CASRSLAGGPQETQYF
TRBD2	TRBJ2-6	NA	TRBV5-1	TGCGCCAGCAGCTGGGCGGGAGGATCTGGGGCCAACGTCCTGACTTTC	CASSWAGGSGANVLTF
NA	TRBJ2-2	NA	TRBV7-9	TGTGCCAGCAGCTCCGCGCGACGGGGCGGGGAGCTGTTTTTT	CASSSARRGGELFF
TRBD1	TRBJ2-5	NA	TRBV9	TGTGCCAGCAGCGTAGGAACTAGGGGGCCGGAGACCCAGTACTTC	CASSVGTRGPETQYF
NA	TRBJ1-1	NA	TRBV28	TGTGCCAGCATCAACAGGGCCACTGAAGCTTTCTTT	CASINRATEAFF
NA	TRBJ1-1	NA	TRBV6-6	TGTGCCAGCACCATCCCGAACACTGAAGCTTTCTTT	CASTIPNTEAFF
NA	TRBJ1-5	NA	TRBV10-3	TGTGCCATCAGTGAGTCAGGGGGGGATCAGCCCCAGCATTTT	CAISESGGDQPQHF
TRBD1	TRBJ1-3	many	TRBV18	TGTGCCAGCTCGCTACCTACGGGACAGGGTGGAAACACCATATATTTT	CASSLPTGQGGNTIYF
TRBD2	TRBJ2-2	once	TRBV2	TGTGCCAGCAGTCGACTAGCGGGGGCGGGCGGGGAGCTGTTTTTT	CASSRLAGAGGELFF
TRBD1	TRBJ2-5	NA	TRBV24-1	TGTGCCACCAGTGATTCCCGACGGGACAGTCAAGAGACCCAGTACTTC	CATSDSRRDSQETQYF
NA	TRBJ1-2	NA	TRBV29-1	TGCAGCGTTGAAATCGTAGACAGCTACTTTAACTATGGCTACACCTTC	CSVEIVDSYFNYGYTF
NA	TRBJ1-6	NA	TRBV9	TGTGCCAGCAGCTCCGAGAGCTCCTATAATTCACCCCTCCACTTT	CASSSESSYNSPLHF
TRBD1	TRBJ1-6	NA	TRBV19	TGTGCCAGTAGTAAGACAGGGTGGTCACCCCTCCACTTT	CASSKTGWSPLHF
TRBD1	TRBJ2-7	NA	TRBV7-2	TGTGCCAGCAGCTTACGGCAGGGGGAATACGAGCAGTACTTC	CASSLRQGEYEQYF
NA	TRBJ1-3	NA	TRBV30	TGTGCCTGGTACGACAGCTCTGGAAACACCATATATTTT	CAWYDSSGNTIYF
NA	TRBJ1-1	NA	TRBV29-1	TGCAGCGTCCGATCAGGCCCTGAAGCTTTCTTT	CSVRSGPEAFF
NA	TRBJ1-6	once	TRBV7-8	TGTGCCAGCAGCTTATCCCAGTATAATTCACCCCTCCACTTT	CASSLSQYNSPLHF
NA	TRBJ1-2	NA	TRBV5-1	TGCGCCAGCAGTGAAGGATGGGGGCTTAACTATGGCTACACCTTC	CASSEGWGLNYGYTF